This T cell receptor (beta chain) was found in a study of T cells in tumors after PD-1 blockade (dated by TCRdb to between 2018 and 2021). Regarding the research as a whole: Patients were excluded if they had prior checkpoint blockade, use of systemic immunosuppressants, or recent radiotherapy or other anti-cancer therapy within 4 weeks. Pembrolizumab 200 mg every 3 weeks or cemiplimab 350 mg every 2 weeks was administered to patients. While on anti-PD-1 treatment, some of the patients also continued taking daily vismodegib 150 mg. On average, peripheral blood samples had 110,000 or so TCR templates (range roughly 24,000-280,000) and around 35,000 unique clonotypes. Using site-matched tumors from BCC or SCC patients sampled before and after anti-PD-1 therapy, the study carried out paired single-cell RNA and TCR sequencing. To compare clonotypes in blood versus tumor, bulk TCR sequencing was run on fewer than 12 peripheral blood samples drawn from roughly 5 patients. RECIST version 1.1 was the standard used to evaluate clinical response. Results and caveats for the whole study, not just this receptor: Roughly two fifths of tumor TCR clonotypes were detected in blood, and some novel exhausted tumor clones were observed in pre-treatment blood, which was taken as suggesting peripheral recruitment. The source of novel T cell clones was not identified and could include lymphoid organs or rare unexpanded clones within the tumor or its periphery.

Genomic DNA extracted from tumor biopsies or peripheral blood was used for bulk TCRbeta sequencing, with input ranging from 616 ng to 6,004 ng. Every patient was a poor candidate for surgical resection and had histologically proven advanced or metastatic basal or squamous cell carcinoma. Of the approximately twelve patients making up the basal cell carcinoma cohort, roughly 8 underwent bulk tumor TCR sequencing. As regards this clone: What antigen it recognizes has not been identified. Per-base qualities were not stored, and no clone one base away is much larger. The same CDR3 is also encoded by other DNA sequences in this sample.

The immunoSEQ platform was used to carry out deep TCRbeta sequencing. For the original study's pipeline: Only productive rearrangements were exported from the immunoSEQ Analyzer for further analysis. Bulk TCRbeta clonotypes were assigned T cell phenotypes by matching to single-cell RNA+TCR-seq clones sharing the same TCRbeta sequence. Clone enrichment in tumor was computed as tumor frequency divided by PBMC frequency from bulk TCR sequencing. TCRs were sorted with GLIPH into specificity groups, meaning clusters of distinct TCRs that share CDR3 motifs and likely recognize common antigens. Not all clones reach the TCRdb copy of this immuneACCESS table, which keeps in-frame sequences only. Checked studies attribute under half of the gap to unresolved V genes and leave the rest unexplained. V and J calls plus clone size are reproduced from that table; the DNA served to infer D and trimming. A total of around 50,000 clones appear in this sample, around 80% of them only once. About 9.3% of the sample belongs to the ten largest clones.

The sample consisted of PBMCs, taken before anti-PD-1 therapy. The source of this sequence is a human donor with advanced basal cell or squamous cell carcinoma (not recorded which).

The sequence in DNA is TGTGCCAGCTCACCAGGGTCCTCAGAGACCCAGTACTTC. Translated, it gives CASSPGSSETQYF. The chain employs TRBV18 and TRBJ2-5; the D gene assignment is ambiguous. The CDR3 runs 13 residues from the cysteine to the phenylalanine. Only the CDR3 portion is preserved as DNA: 39 bases, with reading frame beginning at the first base. Relative to germline, V is 2 bases shorter and J is 4 bases shorter, with 8 bases between their ends. The germline V gene sets CDR1 to KGHSH and CDR2 to LQKENI.